These 28 T cell receptor beta chains were all obtained from the same sample, sequenced in a study of T-cell reconstitution after alpha-beta-depleted transplantation in children. The authors prepared the TCRbeta library with unique molecular identifiers. One entry per CDR3 protein, called by TCRdb with MiXCR from the PCR reads. Here the sample spans about 98,000 distinct CDR3 sequences, around 7% being singletons. The material sequenced was PBMCs, taken before TCRalphabeta/CD19-depleted stem cell transplant. The receptor set was obtained from a boy between 2 and 10 years old with acute lymphoblastic leukemia, due to receive a stem cell transplant.

This clonotype was recorded a few times. This chain uses TRBV27 with TRBJ1-1; tentative D call: TRBD1 (5 bases). The V and J ends lost 2 bases and 6 bases respectively, with 10 bases between them. The CDR3 spans 13 residues. Germline CDR1 MNHEY, CDR2 SMNVEV (reference sequence). CDR3 amino acids: CASSLRGGAEAFF. For the CDR3, the DNA is TGTGCCAGCAGTTTAAGGGGAGGGGCTGAAGCTTTCTTT.

This clonotype has at least ten counts. V and J are TRBV20-1 and TRBJ1-1; the D gene is possibly TRBD1 (6 bases). This CDR3 spans 12 amino acids. Trimming removed 4 bases from V and 4 bases from J, with 10 bases in between. Germline CDR1 and CDR2: DFQATT and SNEGSKA (reference sequence). Here the CDR3 reads CSAKQGTTEAFF. The CDR3 DNA is TGCAGTGCTAAGCAGGGGACCACTGAAGCTTTCTTT.

In this sample, this clonotype turned up many times. The V and J genes are TRBV5-6 and TRBJ1-4; D is uncertain. The CDR3 is made up of 13 amino acids. Per germline, CDR1 SGHDT and CDR2 YYEEEE. The germline V and J ends were trimmed by 0 bases and 8 bases, with 8 bases remaining between them. CDR3: CASSLGHLEKLFF. CDR3 bases: TGTGCCAGCAGCTTGGGACATTTAGAAAAACTGTTTTTT.

This chain joins TRBV15 and TRBJ2-1; possibly TRBD1 for D (6 bases). The CDR3 is 15 residues long. With 0 bases removed from V and 0 bases from J, the gap between germline ends came to 6 bases. Germline V CDR1 and CDR2: LNHNV, YYDKDF (reference sequence). The CDR3 is CATSRDRGSYNEQFF. The CDR3 coding sequence is TGTGCCACCAGCAGAGACAGGGGCTCCTACAATGAGCAGTTCTTC. Drawing the rest from reference TRBV15 and TRBJ2-1, the complete variable domain is DAMVIQNPRYQVTQFGKPVTLSCSQTLNHNVMYWYQQKSSQAPKLLFHYYDKDFNNEADTPDNFQSRRPNTSFCFLDIRSPGLGDTAMYLCATSRDRGSYNEQFFGPGTRLTVL.

V gene TRBV5-4 combines with J gene TRBJ2-5; 7 bases map to TRBD2. CDR1 and CDR2 from the germline V gene are SGHNT and YYREEE (reference sequence). V shed 3 bases and J 2 bases; nucleotides not matched to a gene: 1. This CDR3 spans 13 amino acids. The CDR3 DNA reads as TGTGCCAGCAGCTCAGCGGGGCAAGAGACCCAGTACTTC. The encoded protein is CASSSAGQETQYF. Variable domain in full (rest from reference TRBV5-4 and TRBJ2-5): ETGVTQSPTHLIKTRGQQVTLRCSSQSGHNTVSWYQQALGQGPQFIFQYYREEENGRGNFPPRFSGLQFPNYSSELNVNALELDDSALYLCASSSAGQETQYFGPGTRLLVL.

This clonotype was seen a handful of times. The chain employs TRBV6-2 or TRBV6-3 and TRBJ2-3; the match to TRBD2 covers 9 bases. Germline CDR1 reads MNHEY; CDR2 reads SVGEGT. The V segment lost 2 bases and the J segment 0 bases; nucleotides outside the gene matches: 3. The CDR3 extends over 16 amino acids. CDR3 bases: TGTGCCAGCAGTTACCGGAGCGGGGGGAGCACAGATACGCAGTATTTT. Its translation is CASSYRSGGSTDTQYF.

This clonotype was observed many times. The V call is TRBV29-1, the J call TRBJ2-7; 7 nucleotides match TRBD1. This CDR3 is 16 amino acids long. V dropped 3 bases and J dropped 3; count of bases not matched to a gene: 14. The germline V gene has CDR1 SQVTM and CDR2 ANQGSEA. The chain's CDR3 is CSVEGSDRVGIYEQYF. The CDR3 nucleotides read TGCAGCGTTGAGGGGAGCGACAGGGTAGGGATCTACGAGCAGTACTTC.

This clonotype appeared many times. The chain links TRBV7-2 to TRBJ2-3, with TRBD2 identical over 11 bases. V was clipped by 0 bases and J by 8 bases; unmatched bases: 13. The CDR3 runs to 18 residues. The germline V gene encodes CDR1 SGHTA and CDR2 FQGNSA. The DNA of the CDR3 is TGTGCCAGCAGCTTAGCGCTAGCGGGGGGCTATAATACGGGTACGCAGTATTTT. This codes for CASSLALAGGYNTGTQYF.

This clonotype was picked up many times. The rearrangement joins TRBV7-6 to TRBJ2-1; 8 nucleotides line up with TRBD2. The CDR3 loop spans 18 amino acids. V gave up 2 bases and J gave up 1 base; unmatched junction bases: 10. Germline V CDR1 and CDR2: SGHVS, FNYEAQ. The CDR3: CASSLTAGVVRSYNEQFF. DNA for the CDR3: TGTGCCAGCAGCTTAACAGCGGGGGTGGTGCGGTCCTACAATGAGCAGTTCTTC.

This clonotype was observed many times. The chain is built from TRBV12-3 or TRBV12-4 and TRBJ1-3; D is perhaps TRBD1 (5 bases). Trimming removed 3 bases from V and 4 bases from J, with 10 bases in between. The CDR3 length is 14 residues. The CDR3 loop is CASSFPGLGNTIYF. DNA for the CDR3: TGTGCCAGCAGTTTCCCGGGACTGGGAAACACCATATATTTT.

This clonotype came up many times. This rearrangement joins TRBV2 to TRBJ1-6; 8 positions match TRBD1. Per the germline V gene, CDR1 is SNHLY and CDR2 is FYNNEI. With V trimmed by 6 bases and J by 6 bases, 10 bases remained unmatched. This CDR3 comprises 16 residues. The CDR3, as DNA: TGTGCCAGCAGGGACAGGGCCACTGCGCCTAATTCACCCCTCCACTTT. This translates into CASRDRATAPNSPLHF.

This clonotype showed up just a few times. The CDR3 coding sequence is TGCAGCGTTGTAGAGGGGGATCAGCCCCAGCATTTT. It translates to CSVVEGDQPQHF. This sequence joins TRBV29-1 and TRBJ1-5, with a possible D match to TRBD1 (6 bases). CDR1 and CDR2 from the germline V gene are SQVTM and ANQGSEA. V shed 4 bases and J shed 5 bases, with 9 bases lying between them. The length of the CDR3 is 12 residues.

This clonotype was recorded at least ten times. The chain combines TRBV25-1 with TRBJ1-2; 8 bases are shared with TRBD1. CDR3 length: 15 amino acids. V shed 2 bases and J 4 bases; nucleotides not matched to a gene: 6. Germline V gene lookup returns CDR1 MGHDK and CDR2 SYGVNS. The CDR3 DNA reads as TGTGCCAGCAGTGAACCCTGGACAGGGCCCTATGGCTACACCTTC. Amino acid sequence: CASSEPWTGPYGYTF.

This clonotype was detected many times. The chain combines TRBV7-2 with TRBJ2-2, with D perhaps TRBD1 (6 bases). Germline V CDR1 and CDR2: SGHTA, FQGNSA. The V end was cut by 2 bases, the J end by 1 base, with 11 bases between. The CDR3 sequence is 16 residues long. The CDR3 spells CASSLWGLGNTGELFF. For the CDR3, the DNA is TGTGCCAGCAGCTTATGGGGGCTAGGGAACACCGGGGAGCTGTTTTTT.

This clonotype was counted many times. This chain connects TRBV27 to TRBJ1-6; 11 bases agree with TRBD1. The J segment lost 0 bases and the V segment lost 11 bases, leaving 6 bases of the junction unmatched. This CDR3 contains 16 residues. Germline loops: CDR1 MNHEY, CDR2 SMNVEV (reference sequence). Written as DNA, the CDR3 is TGTGCCCCGGGACAGGGGGAGAGCTCCTATAATTCACCCCTCCACTTT. Its translation is CAPGQGESSYNSPLHF.

This chain links TRBV4-2 with TRBJ2-2, with 11 bases identical to TRBD2. The CDR3 is 17 residues long. With V trimmed by 1 base and J by 5 bases, 6 bases remained unmatched. From germline, CDR1 is LGHNA and CDR2 YNFKEQ. For the CDR3, the DNA is TGTGCCAGCAGCCAAGGAATAGCGGGGGGGCAAACCGGGGAGCTGTTTTTT. This codes for CASSQGIAGGQTGELFF.

At least ten counts were recorded for this clonotype. The J gene is TRBJ2-5, the V gene TRBV4-1; no firm D call. The CDR3 totals 13 residues. Trimming removed 0 bases from V and 8 bases from J, with 10 bases in between. Looked up from germline, CDR1 is MGHRA and CDR2 is YSYEKL. The CDR3 nucleotides are TGCGCCAGCAGCCAAGAGGGCACTTCAACCCAGTACTTC. Amino acid sequence: CASSQEGTSTQYF.

The chain recombines TRBV5-1 with TRBJ2-7; 7 bases agree with TRBD2. Looked up from germline, CDR1 is SGHRS and CDR2 is YFSETQ. With 6 bases clipped from V and 2 bases from J, the junction kept 8 bases outside the gene matches. The CDR3 extends over 14 amino acids. The CDR3 DNA sequence: TGCGCCAGCACCTCGGGAGGCCGGGCCTACGAGCAGTACTTC. Amino acids: CASTSGGRAYEQYF.

J is TRBJ2-3 and V is TRBV11-1; 11 positions match TRBD2. This CDR3 has 17 amino acids. CDR1 is SGHAT, CDR2 FQDESV, per germline (reference sequence). J gave up 3 bases and V 4 bases, and 9 bases lay outside the gene matches. The CDR3 is CASSSLTSGETTDTQYF. For the CDR3, the DNA is TGTGCCAGCAGCTCACTGACTAGCGGGGAGACAACAGATACGCAGTATTTT.

This clonotype was counted ten times or more. This chain uses TRBV2 with TRBJ2-2; D remains ambiguous. V lost 6 bases to trimming and J lost 0 bases, with 8 bases between them. This CDR3 contains 14 residues. The germline V gene encodes CDR1 SNHLY and CDR2 FYNNEI. In DNA, the CDR3 is TGTGCCAGCAGGAGGCTGGCGAACACCGGGGAGCTGTTTTTT. Translated: CASRRLANTGELFF.

This clonotype has a count of ten or more. The J gene is TRBJ2-3, the V gene TRBV5-1, with D perhaps matching TRBD1 (6 bases). Trimming shortened V by 3 bases and J by 3 bases, and 14 bases separated the two germline ends. The CDR3 totals 15 residues. Per the germline V gene, CDR1 is SGHRS and CDR2 is YFSETQ. The CDR3 sequence is CASSSRAQGTDTQYF. For the CDR3, the DNA is TGCGCCAGCAGCTCACGGGCCCAGGGGACAGATACGCAGTATTTT.

Comment on this clonotype: This sequence may be a read error, since a much larger clone differs from it by one base. The gene calls are TRBV2 and TRBJ2-1; tentative D call: TRBD1 (6 bases). This CDR3 spans 13 amino acids. The V gene's germline CDR1 is SNHLY and CDR2 FYNNEI. Trimming left V 9 bases short and J 2 bases short, with 11 bases between. The CDR3: CASSWGPYNEQFF. Here the CDR3 DNA reads TGTGCCAGTTCGTGGGGGCCCTACAATGAGCAGTTCTTC.

The chain links TRBV27 to TRBJ2-4; no definite D call. The germline V and J ends were trimmed by 5 bases and 1 base, with 18 bases remaining between them. The CDR3 runs to 17 residues. Germline assignment: CDR1 MNHEY and CDR2 SMNVEV (reference sequence). The chain's CDR3 is CASSPSPRQIAKNIQYF. The CDR3 region has the DNA TGTGCCAGCAGTCCAAGCCCGCGACAAATCGCCAAAAACATTCAGTACTTC.

The chain has TRBV18 and TRBJ2-7; TRBD1 or TRBD2 may be the D gene (5 bases each). This CDR3 is built from 15 residues. Germline V CDR1 and CDR2: KGHSH, LQKENI. V lost 6 bases and J 2 bases, leaving 17 bases between the germline ends. The CDR3: CASSQTGTPTYEQYF. The DNA for the CDR3 is TGTGCCAGCTCGCAAACCGGGACCCCGACCTACGAGCAGTACTTC.

This clonotype was detected many times. V and J are TRBV7-8 and TRBJ2-1, with D hard to call. The V gene's germline CDR1 is SGHVS and CDR2 FQNEAQ. V was pared by 5 bases and J by 9 bases, with 11 bases between. The CDR3 has 12 residues. This CDR3 reads CASSGSIGEQFF. The CDR3 DNA sequence: TGTGCCAGCAGCGGATCGATTGGTGAGCAGTTCTTC.

This clonotype was detected only a few times. The V call is TRBV28, the J call TRBJ2-7; D unresolved. The germline V gene has CDR1 MDHEN and CDR2 SYDVKM. The V end lost 6 bases, the J end lost 1 base, and 16 bases lay between the germline ends. The CDR3 has 15 residues. The CDR3 sequence is CASSSQSAVSYEQYF. CDR3 bases: TGTGCCAGCAGCTCTCAGTCTGCAGTTTCCTACGAGCAGTACTTC.

As regards this clonotype: Its ends do not fully match the called genes, so a read error is possible. V usage is TRBV7-9 and J usage is TRBJ2-5; D tentatively reads TRBD1 or TRBD2 (5 bases each). The CDR3 contains 14 residues. CDR1 and CDR2 from the germline V gene are SEHNR and FQNEAQ (reference sequence). The CDR3 protein is CTSSFGTGLETQYF. The CDR3 nucleotides read TGTACCAGCAGCTTTGGGACGGGGCTAGAGACCCAGTACTTC.

This sequence joins TRBV19 and TRBJ1-1; D unclear. The CDR3 runs to 16 residues. Trimming pared 6 bases from V and 1 base from J, leaving 18 bases between. The germline V gene encodes CDR1 LNHDA and CDR2 SQIVND (reference sequence). The CDR3 is CASRGTGRRTNTEAFF. The CDR3 DNA follows: TGTGCCAGTAGGGGAACGGGAAGACGGACGAACACTGAAGCTTTCTTT.